This T cell receptor beta chain was observed in a study of T cell responses to AZD1222 COVID-19 vaccine. Concerning this clone itself: The antigen is undetermined.

Some clones are missing from TCRdb's copy, which holds only in-frame ones; the method was immunoSEQ multiplex PCR. The top ten clones hold 15% to 20% of a sample with 90,000 or so clones, roughly 88% of them seen once. Findings and limits, study-wide: Clonal diversity was possibly underestimated; the donors were predominantly white British and more often female. Spike-wide coverage was observed for vaccine-associated CD4 TCRs, with dominant responses at 160-218 and 743-854. Repertoire sampling occurred only after the peak T cell response. The study reported that nearly half of spike-specific TCRs target unmutated variant regions.

Sequencing was performed on peripheral blood, taken on day 0 of AZD1222 vaccination. The receptor was isolated from an adult in good health.

Here the CDR3 DNA reads TGTGCCAGCAGCCGGGGCGTGGACTCTGGGGCCAACGTCCTGACTTTC. The encoded protein is CASSRGVDSGANVLTF. This chain uses TRBV5-4 with TRBJ2-6; either TRBD1 or TRBD2 may fit D (5 bases each). The V and J ends lost 4 bases and 0 bases respectively, with 11 bases between them. Germline assignment: CDR1 SGHNT and CDR2 YYREEE (reference sequence). This CDR3 comprises 16 residues.